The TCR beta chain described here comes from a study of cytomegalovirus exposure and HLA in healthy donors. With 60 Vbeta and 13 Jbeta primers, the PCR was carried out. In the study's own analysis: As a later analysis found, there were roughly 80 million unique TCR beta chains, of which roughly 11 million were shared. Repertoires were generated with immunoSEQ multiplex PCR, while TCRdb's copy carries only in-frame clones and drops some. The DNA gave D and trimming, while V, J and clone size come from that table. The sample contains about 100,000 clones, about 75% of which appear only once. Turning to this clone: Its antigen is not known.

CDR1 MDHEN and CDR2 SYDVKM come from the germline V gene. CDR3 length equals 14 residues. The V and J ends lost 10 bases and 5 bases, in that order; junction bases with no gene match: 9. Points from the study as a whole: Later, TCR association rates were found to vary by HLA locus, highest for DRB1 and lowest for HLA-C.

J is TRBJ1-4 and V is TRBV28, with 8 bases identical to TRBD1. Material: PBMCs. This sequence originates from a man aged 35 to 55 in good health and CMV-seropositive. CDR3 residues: CAIPGGQGNEKLFF. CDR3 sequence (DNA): TGTGCCATCCCCGGCGGACAGGGAAATGAAAAACTGTTTTTT.